This TCR beta chain comes out of a study of T cells in Graves' hyperthyroidism and ophthalmopathy. This clonotype was observed a few times. Using RNA transcripts as the source, TCR beta CDR3 regions were amplified. RT-PCR in the first round (using the HTBI primer set) targeted the TCR CDR3. Via MiXCR, TCRdb re-called the multiplex PCR reads, giving one row per CDR3 protein. In the table there are a few hundred thousand distinct CDR3 sequences, more than 15% of which are singletons. The germline V and J ends were trimmed by 1 base and 9 bases, with 13 bases remaining between them. Germline CDR1 reads MGHRA; CDR2 reads YSYEKL. The CDR3 is 14 residues long.

This receptor was obtained from a woman aged 55-69 years with Graves' ophthalmopathy. The chain carries TRBV4-1 and TRBJ1-5; D is uncertain. Sequencing was carried out using blood. The CDR3: CASSQGDNRGPQHF. The DNA for the CDR3 is TGCGCCAGCAGCCAAGGAGACAACCGAGGGCCCCAGCATTTT.